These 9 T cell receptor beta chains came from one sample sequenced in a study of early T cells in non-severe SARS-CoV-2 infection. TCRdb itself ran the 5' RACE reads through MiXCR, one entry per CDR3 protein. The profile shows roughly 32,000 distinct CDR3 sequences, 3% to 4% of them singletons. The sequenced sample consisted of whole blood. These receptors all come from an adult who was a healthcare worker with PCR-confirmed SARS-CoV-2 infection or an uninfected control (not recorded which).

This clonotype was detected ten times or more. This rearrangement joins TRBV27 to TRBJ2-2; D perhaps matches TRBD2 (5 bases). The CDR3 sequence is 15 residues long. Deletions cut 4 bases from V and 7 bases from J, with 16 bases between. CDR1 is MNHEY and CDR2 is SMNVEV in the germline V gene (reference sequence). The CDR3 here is CASSSLRTLRGELFF. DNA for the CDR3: TGTGCCAGCAGTTCCCTTCGGACTTTACGCGGGGAGCTGTTTTTT.

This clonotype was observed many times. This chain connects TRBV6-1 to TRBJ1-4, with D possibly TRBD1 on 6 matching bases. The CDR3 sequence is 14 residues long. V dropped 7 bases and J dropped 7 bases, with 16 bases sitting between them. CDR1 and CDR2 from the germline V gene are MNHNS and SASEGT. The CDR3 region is CASMLQGGSEKLFF. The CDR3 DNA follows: TGTGCCAGCATGCTACAGGGTGGCAGTGAAAAACTGTTTTTT.

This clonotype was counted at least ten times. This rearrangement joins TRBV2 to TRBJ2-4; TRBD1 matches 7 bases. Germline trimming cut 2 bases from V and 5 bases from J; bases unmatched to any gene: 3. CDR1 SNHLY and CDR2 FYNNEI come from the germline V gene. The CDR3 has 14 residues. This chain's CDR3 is CASSERQGQNIQYF. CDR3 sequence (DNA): TGTGCCAGCAGTGAAAGACAGGGTCAAAACATTCAGTACTTC.

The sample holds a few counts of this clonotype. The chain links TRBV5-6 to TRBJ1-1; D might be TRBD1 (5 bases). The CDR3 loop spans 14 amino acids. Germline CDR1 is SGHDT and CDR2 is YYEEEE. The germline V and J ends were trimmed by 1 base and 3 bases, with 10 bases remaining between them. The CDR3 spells CASSLWGYYTEAFF. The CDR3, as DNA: TGTGCCAGCAGCTTGTGGGGGTATTACACTGAAGCTTTCTTT.

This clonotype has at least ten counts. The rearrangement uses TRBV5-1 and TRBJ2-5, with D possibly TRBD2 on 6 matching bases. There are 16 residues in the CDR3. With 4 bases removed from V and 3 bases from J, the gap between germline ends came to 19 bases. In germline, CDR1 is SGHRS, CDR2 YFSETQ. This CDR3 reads CASSLEGRREKETQYF. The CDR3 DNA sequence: TGCGCCAGCAGCCTTGAGGGCAGGAGGGAGAAAGAGACCCAGTACTTC.

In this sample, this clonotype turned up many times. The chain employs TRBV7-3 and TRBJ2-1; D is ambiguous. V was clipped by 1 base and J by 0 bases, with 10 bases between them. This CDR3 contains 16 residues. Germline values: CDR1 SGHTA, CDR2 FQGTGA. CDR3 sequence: CASSLISLNSYNEQFF. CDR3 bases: TGTGCCAGCAGCTTAATTAGCTTAAACTCCTACAATGAGCAGTTCTTC. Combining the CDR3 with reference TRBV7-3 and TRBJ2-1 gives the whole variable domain GAGVSQTPSNKVTEKGKYVELRCDPISGHTALYWYRQSLGQGPEFLIYFQGTGAADDSGLPNDRFFAVRPEGSVSTLKIQRTERGDSAVYLCASSLISLNSYNEQFFGPGTRLTVL.

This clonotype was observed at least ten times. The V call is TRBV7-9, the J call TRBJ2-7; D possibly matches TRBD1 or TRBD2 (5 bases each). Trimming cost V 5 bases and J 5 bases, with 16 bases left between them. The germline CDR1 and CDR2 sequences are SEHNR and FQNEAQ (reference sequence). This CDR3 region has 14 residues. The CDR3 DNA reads TGTGCCAGCAGCGGGACGGGGTATGGCCACGAGCAGTACTTC. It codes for CASSGTGYGHEQYF.

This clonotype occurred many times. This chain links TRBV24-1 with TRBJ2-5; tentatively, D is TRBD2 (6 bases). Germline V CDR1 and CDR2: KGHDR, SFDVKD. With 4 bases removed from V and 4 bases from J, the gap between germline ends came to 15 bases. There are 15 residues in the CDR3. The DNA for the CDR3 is TGTGCCACCAGTGAACCCTTAATTAGCGGAGAGACCCAGTACTTC. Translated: CATSEPLISGETQYF.

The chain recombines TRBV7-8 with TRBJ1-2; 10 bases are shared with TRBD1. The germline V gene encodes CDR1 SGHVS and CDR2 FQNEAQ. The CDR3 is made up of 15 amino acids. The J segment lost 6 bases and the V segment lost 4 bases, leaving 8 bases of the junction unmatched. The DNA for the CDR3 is TGTGCCAGCAGCTCACCGGGACAGGGGAGGGATGGCTACACCTTC. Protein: CASSSPGQGRDGYTF.